These 13 T cell receptor beta chains share one sample of origin, sequenced in a study of cytomegalovirus exposure and HLA in healthy donors. The table came from immunoSEQ multiplex PCR; TCRdb's copy has only in-frame clones and leaves some out. The sample yields 250,000 to 300,000 clones, about 86% seen once. Sequenced sample: PBMCs. The receptors stem from a woman between 18 and 30 years old in good health and CMV-seronegative.

This chain joins TRBV5-4 and TRBJ2-1; 8 nucleotides align to TRBD2. The germline V gene encodes CDR1 SGHNT and CDR2 YYREEE (reference sequence). CDR3 size: 15 residues. J gave up 7 bases and V 9 bases, and 15 bases lay outside the gene matches. The DNA for the CDR3 is TGTGCCATTTCCGTCCTGCGGGAGGCGTATAATGAGCAGTTCTTC. Its protein is CAISVLREAYNEQFF.

V is TRBV30 and J is TRBJ2-3; a weak D match, TRBD2 (6 bases). V was shortened by 6 bases and J by 7 bases, with 26 bases between the two germline ends. The V gene's germline CDR1 is GTSNPN and CDR2 SVGIG (reference sequence). CDR3 length: 16 residues. Here the CDR3 DNA reads TGTGCCTGCCGCACCCTCGCGGGGCCCTGGGCCAATACGCAGTATTTT. It codes for CACRTLAGPWANTQYF.

The chain recombines TRBV13 with TRBJ2-7; TRBD1 agrees at 9 bases. Trimming removed 4 bases from V and 2 bases from J; junction bases left unmatched: 6. The CDR3 is 15 residues long. Germline V gives CDR1 PRHDT, CDR2 FYEKMQ (reference sequence). The CDR3 sequence is CASSSAGTGTYEQYF. In nucleotides, the CDR3 is TGTGCCAGCAGCTCTGCCGGGACAGGGACCTACGAGCAGTACTTC. The full variable domain, rest sourced from reference TRBV13 and TRBJ2-7, is AAGVIQSPRHLIKEKRETATLKCYPIPRHDTVYWYQQGPGQDPQFLISFYEKMQSDKGSIPDRFSAQQFSDYHSELNMSSLELGDSALYFCASSSAGTGTYEQYFGPGTRLTVT.

The gene calls are TRBV5-8 and TRBJ1-6; the D gene is possibly TRBD1 (6 bases). The germline V gene encodes CDR1 SGHTS and CDR2 YDEGEE. V lost 4 bases, J lost 9 bases, and 11 bases lay in between. The CDR3 consists of 13 residues. The CDR3 region has the DNA TGTGCCAGCAGCATTATCAGGGGTTCACCCCTCCACTTT. Translated: CASSIIRGSPLHF.

This sequence joins TRBV14 and TRBJ2-1, with 8 bases fitting TRBD2. The CDR3 extends over 16 amino acids. V trimming: 1 base; J trimming: 7 bases; junction bases outside the gene matches: 9. Germline V gives CDR1 SGHDN, CDR2 FVKESK. The CDR3 here is CASSQVGGGRYNEQFF. DNA for the CDR3: TGTGCCAGCAGCCAAGTCGGCGGGGGGAGATATAATGAGCAGTTCTTC.

This sequence joins TRBV5-4 and TRBJ2-5, with D tentatively TRBD2 (6 bases). The germline gives CDR1 SGHNT, CDR2 YYREEE (reference sequence). The CDR3 covers 14 residues. V lost 3 bases and J 5 bases, leaving 14 bases between the germline ends. The CDR3 DNA reads as TGTGCCAGCAGCTGGGACTTGAATAGCGAGACCCAGTACTTC. Translated: CASSWDLNSETQYF.

The chain joins TRBV2 to TRBJ2-5; TRBD2 might be the D (5 bases). The CDR3 sequence is 12 residues long. Germline assignment: CDR1 SNHLY and CDR2 FYNNEI. V was cut by 6 bases and J by 5 bases, with 10 bases left in between. The CDR3 DNA is TGTGCCAGCAGGGTTCGAGGGGAGACCCAGTACTTC. Its translation is CASRVRGETQYF.

The rearrangement uses TRBV27 and TRBJ2-3, with 8 bases aligning to TRBD2. This CDR3 is 17 amino acids long. V was clipped by 2 bases and J by 0 bases; unmatched bases: 7. Germline V lookup: CDR1 MNHEY, CDR2 SMNVEV (reference sequence). Here the CDR3 reads CASSLQRERFSTDTQYF. As DNA, the CDR3 is TGTGCCAGCAGTTTACAGCGGGAGAGATTCAGCACAGATACGCAGTATTTT.

This clone has more than one count but fewer than ten. This chain uses TRBV12-5 with TRBJ2-7; a weak D match, TRBD1 (5 bases). V was pared by 6 bases and J by 7 bases, with 22 bases between. This CDR3 contains 15 residues. Germline-derived CDR1 and CDR2 are LGHNT and FRNRAP. The CDR3 is CASGFRAPQKGEQYF. In DNA form, the CDR3 reads TGTGCTAGTGGCTTCAGGGCGCCTCAAAAGGGGGAGCAGTACTTC.

In nucleotides, the CDR3 is TGTGCCAGCAGCTTATCCATCGGGGGGCAAAATCAGCCCCAGCATTTT. Translation: CASSLSIGGQNQPQHF. This chain uses TRBV7-2 with TRBJ1-5, with D tentatively TRBD1 (6 bases). The CDR3 totals 16 residues. The V gene's germline CDR1 is SGHTA and CDR2 FQGNSA. V dropped 2 bases and J dropped 4 bases, with 15 bases sitting between them.

This clone was recorded once. The chain uses TRBV6-1 and TRBJ2-7, with 9 bases identical to TRBD1. The germline CDR1 and CDR2 sequences are MNHNS and SASEGT. Trimming at V came to 6 bases and at J to 3 bases, leaving 9 bases not matched to a gene. The CDR3 loop spans 15 amino acids. The CDR3 DNA reads TGTGCCAGCAGCCGAAGTGGGGGACAGGGCTACGAGCAGTACTTC. As protein: CASSRSGGQGYEQYF.

The chain recombines TRBV25-1 with TRBJ2-1; 9 bases match TRBD2. This CDR3 is 16 amino acids long. With V trimmed by 5 bases and J by 4 bases, 9 bases remained unmatched. Looked up from germline, CDR1 is MGHDK and CDR2 is SYGVNS. CDR3 bases: TGTGCCAGCAGTTCCACCGGGACTAGCTGGTACAATGAGCAGTTCTTC. This codes for CASSSTGTSWYNEQFF.

The CDR3 here is CASGKEMGPSNQPQHF. As DNA, the CDR3 is TGTGCTAGTGGCAAAGAAATGGGGCCTAGCAATCAGCCCCAGCATTTT. The chain combines TRBV12-5 with TRBJ1-5, with D perhaps TRBD1 (5 bases). The CDR3 covers 16 residues. Trimming left V 6 bases short and J 0 bases short, with 15 bases between. Germline V lookup: CDR1 LGHNT, CDR2 FRNRAP. The full variable domain, rest sourced from reference TRBV12-5 and TRBJ1-5, is DARVTQTPRHKVTEMGQEVTMRCQPILGHNTVFWYRQTMMQGLELLAYFRNRAPLDDSGMPKDRFSAEMPDATLATLKIQPSEPRDSAVYFCASGKEMGPSNQPQHFGDGTRLSIL.